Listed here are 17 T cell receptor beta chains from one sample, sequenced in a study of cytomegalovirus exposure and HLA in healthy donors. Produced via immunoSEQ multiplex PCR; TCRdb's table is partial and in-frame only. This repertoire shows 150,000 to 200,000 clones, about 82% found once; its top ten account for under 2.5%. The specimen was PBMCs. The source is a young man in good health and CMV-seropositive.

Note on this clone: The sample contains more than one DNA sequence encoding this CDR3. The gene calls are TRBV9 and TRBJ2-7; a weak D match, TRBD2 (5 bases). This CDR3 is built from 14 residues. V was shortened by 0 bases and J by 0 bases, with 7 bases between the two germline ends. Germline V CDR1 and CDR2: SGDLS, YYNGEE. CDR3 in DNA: TGTGCCAGCAGCGTAGGAGGGAGCTCCTACGAGCAGTACTTC. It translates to CASSVGGSSYEQYF. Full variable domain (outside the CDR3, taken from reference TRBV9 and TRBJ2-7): DSGVTQTPKHLITATGQRVTLRCSPRSGDLSVYWYQQSLDQGLQFLIQYYNGEERAKGNILERFSAQQFPDLHSELNLSSLELGDSALYFCASSVGGSSYEQYFGPGTRLTVT.

CDR3 nucleotides: TGTGCCAGCAGCACCATGGGCAGAACCTATGGCTACACCTTC. As protein: CASSTMGRTYGYTF. The chain recombines TRBV7-9 with TRBJ1-2; no clear D. Deletions cut 5 bases from V and 4 bases from J, with 14 bases between. This CDR3 contains 14 residues. Germline V gene data show CDR1 as SEHNR and CDR2 as FQNEAQ (reference sequence).

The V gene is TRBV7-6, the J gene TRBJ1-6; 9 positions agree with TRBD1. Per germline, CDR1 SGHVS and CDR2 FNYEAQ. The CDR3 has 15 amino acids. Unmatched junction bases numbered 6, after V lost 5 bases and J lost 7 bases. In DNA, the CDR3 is TGTGCCAGCAGCCTAGGACAGGGGACGAATTCACCCCTCCACTTT. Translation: CASSLGQGTNSPLHF. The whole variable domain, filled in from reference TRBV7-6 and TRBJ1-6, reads GAGVSQSPRYKVTKRGQDVALRCDPISGHVSLYWYRQALGQGPEFLTYFNYEAQQDKSGLPNDRFSAERPEGSISTLTIQRTEQRDSAMYRCASSLGQGTNSPLHFGNGTRLTVT.

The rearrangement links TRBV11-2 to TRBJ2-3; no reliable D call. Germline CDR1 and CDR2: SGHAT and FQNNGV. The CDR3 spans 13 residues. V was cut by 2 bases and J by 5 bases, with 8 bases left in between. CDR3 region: CASSLTIGDTQYF. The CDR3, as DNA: TGTGCCAGCAGCTTAACAATTGGAGATACGCAGTATTTT.

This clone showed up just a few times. The CDR3 DNA reads as TGTGCCAGCAGCCTGACAGGGGCCTACGAGCAGTACTTC. Translating it yields CASSLTGAYEQYF. The chain joins TRBV7-8 to TRBJ2-7; 8 positions match TRBD1. With 5 bases clipped from V and 2 bases from J, the junction kept 2 bases outside the gene matches. CDR1 and CDR2 (germline): SGHVS, FQNEAQ. The CDR3 is 13 residues long.

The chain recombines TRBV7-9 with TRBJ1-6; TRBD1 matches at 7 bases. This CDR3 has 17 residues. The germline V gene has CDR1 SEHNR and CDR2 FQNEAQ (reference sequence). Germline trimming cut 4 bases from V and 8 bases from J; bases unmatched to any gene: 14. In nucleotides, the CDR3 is TGTGCCAGCAGCTCCCCCTCGACAGGGAAAGGAGATTCACCCCTCCACTTT. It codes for CASSSPSTGKGDSPLHF.

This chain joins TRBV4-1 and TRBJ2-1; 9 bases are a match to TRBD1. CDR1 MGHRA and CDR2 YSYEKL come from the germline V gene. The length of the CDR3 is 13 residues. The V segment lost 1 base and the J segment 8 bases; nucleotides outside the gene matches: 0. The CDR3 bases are TGCGCCAGCAGCCAAGGGACAGGGGATGAGCAGTTCTTC. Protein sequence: CASSQGTGDEQFF.

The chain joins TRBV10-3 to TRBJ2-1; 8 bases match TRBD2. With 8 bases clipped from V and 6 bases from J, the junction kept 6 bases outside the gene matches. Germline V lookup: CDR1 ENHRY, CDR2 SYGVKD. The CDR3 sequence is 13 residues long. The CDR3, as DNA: TGTGCCATCCTAGGCGGGGGGCTCAATGAGCAGTTCTTC. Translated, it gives CAILGGGLNEQFF.

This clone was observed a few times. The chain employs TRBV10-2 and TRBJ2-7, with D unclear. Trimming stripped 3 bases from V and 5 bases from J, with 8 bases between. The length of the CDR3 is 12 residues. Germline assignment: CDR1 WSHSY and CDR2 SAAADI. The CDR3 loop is CASSESSHEQYF. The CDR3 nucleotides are TGCGCCAGCAGTGAATCATCCCACGAGCAGTACTTC.

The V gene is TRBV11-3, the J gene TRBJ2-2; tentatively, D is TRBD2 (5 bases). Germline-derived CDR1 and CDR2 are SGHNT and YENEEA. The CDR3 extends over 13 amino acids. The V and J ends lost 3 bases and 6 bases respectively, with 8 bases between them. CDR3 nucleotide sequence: TGTGCCAGCAGCTTCACGAGGGCCGGGGAGCTGTTTTTT. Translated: CASSFTRAGELFF. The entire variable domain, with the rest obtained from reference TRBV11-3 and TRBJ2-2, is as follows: EAGVVQSPRYKIIEKKQPVAFWCNPISGHNTLYWYLQNLGQGPELLIRYENEEAVDDSQLPKDRFSAERLKGVDSTLKIQPAELGDSAVYLCASSFTRAGELFFGEGSRLTVL.

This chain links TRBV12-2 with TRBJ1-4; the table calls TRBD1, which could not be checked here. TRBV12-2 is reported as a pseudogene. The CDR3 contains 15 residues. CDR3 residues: CASRSPGQGDEKLFF. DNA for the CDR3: TGTGCAAGTCGCTCTCCGGGGCAGGGGGATGAAAAACTGTTTTTT.

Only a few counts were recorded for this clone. The CDR3: CASSTTGDNEQFF. In nucleotides, the CDR3 is TGTGCCAGCAGTACCACAGGGGACAATGAGCAGTTCTTC. V gene TRBV2 combines with J gene TRBJ2-1; 7 bases agree with TRBD1. The CDR3 is made up of 13 amino acids. After removal of 5 bases from V and 5 bases from J, the junction contained 3 bases not matched to a gene. From germline, CDR1 is SNHLY and CDR2 FYNNEI.

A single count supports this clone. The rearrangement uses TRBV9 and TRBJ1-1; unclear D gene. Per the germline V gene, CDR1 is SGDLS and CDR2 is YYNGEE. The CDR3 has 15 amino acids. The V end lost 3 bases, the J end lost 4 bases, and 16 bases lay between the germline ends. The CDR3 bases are TGTGCCAGCAGCGCCCAGGTAGAGTACGGCACTGAAGCTTTCTTT. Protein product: CASSAQVEYGTEAFF.

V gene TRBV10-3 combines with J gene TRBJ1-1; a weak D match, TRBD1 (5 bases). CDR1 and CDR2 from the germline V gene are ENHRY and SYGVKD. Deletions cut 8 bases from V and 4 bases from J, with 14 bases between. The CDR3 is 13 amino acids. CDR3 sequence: CAIWTGVGTEAFF. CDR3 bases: TGTGCCATCTGGACGGGGGTGGGCACTGAAGCTTTCTTT.

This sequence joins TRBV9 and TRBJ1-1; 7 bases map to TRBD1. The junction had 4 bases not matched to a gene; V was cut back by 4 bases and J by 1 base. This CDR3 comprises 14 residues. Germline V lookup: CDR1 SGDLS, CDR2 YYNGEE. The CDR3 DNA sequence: TGTGCCAGCAGCTTGGGACAGCCGAACACTGAAGCTTTCTTT. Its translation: CASSLGQPNTEAFF.

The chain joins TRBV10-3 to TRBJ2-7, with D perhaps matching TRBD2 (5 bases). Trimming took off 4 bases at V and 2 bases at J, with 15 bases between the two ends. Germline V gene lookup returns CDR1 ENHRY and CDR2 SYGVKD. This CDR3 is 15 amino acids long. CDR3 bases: TGTGCCATCAGTGGAGGGCTAGTTAGCCCCTACGAGCAGTACTTC. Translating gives CAISGGLVSPYEQYF.

The CDR3 sequence: CATSRVGGTSRAQETQYF. The DNA of the CDR3 is TGTGCCACCAGCAGAGTGGGAGGCACTAGCAGGGCCCAAGAGACCCAGTACTTC. The chain couples TRBV15 to TRBJ2-5, with a tentative D call TRBD2 (6 bases). The V end lost 1 base, the J end lost 1 base, and 19 bases lay between the germline ends. The germline gives CDR1 LNHNV, CDR2 YYDKDF (reference sequence). The CDR3 runs 18 residues.